This T cell receptor beta chain came from a study of shared clonotypes between healthy human individuals. Germline CDR1 is MNHEY and CDR2 is SVGAGI. The CDR3 runs 14 residues. Trimming took off 3 bases at V and 7 bases at J, with 13 bases between the two ends. Comments on this clone: This sample also contains other DNA sequences that code for the same CDR3.

At deep level, the assay was performed. Replicate PCRs run on sorted subsets employed 200 to 250 ng DNA, approximately 30,000 T cell genomes. In the authors' workflow: In the immunoSEQ data, sequences were junction-only and lacked quality scores, so filtering differed. Sequencing used immunoSEQ multiplex PCR; TCRdb keeps in-frame clones, though not all of them. V and J calls and clone size are as listed in that table; D and trimming were resolved from the DNA. The sample lists more than 2 million clones, about 94% occurring once. CD45RO negativity and positive selection for CCR7 defined naive CD8 cells, a population that excluded terminally differentiated effector memory CD45RA+ cells. HIV-negative, healthy adults without recent acute infections or vaccinations were the donors.

The rearrangement uses TRBV6-5 and TRBJ2-1; TRBD2 is a possible D gene (5 bases). The receptor was isolated from a man younger than 35 in good health. Some clones in this sample may be carry-over from other donors' samples. The sequenced sample consisted of naive CD8+ T cells from PBMCs. CDR3 region: CASSYSRRGNEQFF. The DNA of the CDR3 is TGTGCCAGCAGTTATTCGAGGCGCGGGAATGAGCAGTTCTTC.